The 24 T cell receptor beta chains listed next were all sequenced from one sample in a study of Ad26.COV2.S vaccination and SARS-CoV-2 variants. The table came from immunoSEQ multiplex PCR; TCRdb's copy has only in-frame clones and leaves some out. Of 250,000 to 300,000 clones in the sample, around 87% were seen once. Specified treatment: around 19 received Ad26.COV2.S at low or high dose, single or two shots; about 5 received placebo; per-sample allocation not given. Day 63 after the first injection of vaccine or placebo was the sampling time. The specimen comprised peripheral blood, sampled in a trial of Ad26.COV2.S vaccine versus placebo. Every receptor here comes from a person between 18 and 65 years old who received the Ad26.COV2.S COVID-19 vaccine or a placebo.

CDR3 nucleotide sequence: TGTGCCAGCAGCTTAGCGGGCGGAGAGACCCAGTACTTC. It is translated as CASSLAGGETQYF. The chain carries TRBV11-2 and TRBJ2-5; the D is unclear. The CDR3 has 13 amino acids. Per the germline V gene, CDR1 is SGHAT and CDR2 is FQNNGV. Trimming took off 1 base at V and 4 bases at J, with 7 bases between the two ends.

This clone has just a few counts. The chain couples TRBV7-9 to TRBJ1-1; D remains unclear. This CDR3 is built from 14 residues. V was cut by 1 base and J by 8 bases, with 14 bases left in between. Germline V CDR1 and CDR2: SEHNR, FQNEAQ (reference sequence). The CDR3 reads CASSLGEVRGEAFF. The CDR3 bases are TGTGCCAGCAGCTTAGGAGAGGTCAGAGGGGAAGCTTTCTTT.

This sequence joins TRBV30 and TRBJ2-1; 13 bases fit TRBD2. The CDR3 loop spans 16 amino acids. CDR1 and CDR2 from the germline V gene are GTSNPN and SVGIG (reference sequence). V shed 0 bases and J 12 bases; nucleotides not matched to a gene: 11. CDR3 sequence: CAWSVGDTSGRAAQFF. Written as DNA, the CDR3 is TGTGCCTGGAGTGTAGGGGATACTAGCGGGAGGGCCGCGCAGTTCTTC.

The CDR3 DNA sequence: TGTGCCAGCAGTGACGGCGAAGAGACCCAGTACTTC. It yields the protein CASSDGEETQYF. This chain links TRBV27 with TRBJ2-5; D call uncertain. This CDR3 is 12 amino acids long. Trimming removed 5 bases at V and 3 bases at J, with 7 bases between. Germline V gene lookup returns CDR1 MNHEY and CDR2 SMNVEV (reference sequence).

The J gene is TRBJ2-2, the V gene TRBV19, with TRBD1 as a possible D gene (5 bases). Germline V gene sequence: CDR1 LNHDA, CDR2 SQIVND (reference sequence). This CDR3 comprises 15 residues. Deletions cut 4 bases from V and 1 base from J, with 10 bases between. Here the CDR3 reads CASSKGEKNTGELFF. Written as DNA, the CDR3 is TGTGCCAGTAGTAAAGGGGAAAAGAACACCGGGGAGCTGTTTTTT. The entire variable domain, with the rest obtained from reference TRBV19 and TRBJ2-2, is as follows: DGGITQSPKYLFRKEGQNVTLSCEQNLNHDAMYWYRQDPGQGLRLIYYSQIVNDFQKGDIAEGYSVSREKKESFPLTVTSAQKNPTAFYLCASSKGEKNTGELFFGEGSRLTVL.

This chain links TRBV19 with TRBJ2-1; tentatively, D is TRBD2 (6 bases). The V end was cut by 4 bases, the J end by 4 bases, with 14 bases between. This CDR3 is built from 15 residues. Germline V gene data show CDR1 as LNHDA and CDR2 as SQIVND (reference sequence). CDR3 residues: CASSTLTSTYNEQFF. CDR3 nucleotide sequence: TGTGCCAGTAGTACCCTAACTAGCACTTACAATGAGCAGTTCTTC.

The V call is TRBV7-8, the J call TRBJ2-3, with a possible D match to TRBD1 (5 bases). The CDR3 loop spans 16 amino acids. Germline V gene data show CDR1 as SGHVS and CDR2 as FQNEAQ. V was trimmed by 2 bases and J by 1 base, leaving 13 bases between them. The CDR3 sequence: CASSLFLGARTDTQYF. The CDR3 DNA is TGTGCCAGCAGCTTATTCCTAGGGGCACGCACAGATACGCAGTATTTT.

CDR3 in amino acids: CASSLAGRGRQDGYTF. The CDR3 nucleotides read TGTGCCAGCAGCTTAGCTGGTCGGGGGCGCCAGGATGGCTACACCTTC. The chain is built from TRBV13 and TRBJ1-2, with D possibly TRBD1 on 6 matching bases. V was pared by 1 base and J by 6 bases, with 18 bases between. The CDR3 runs to 16 residues. The germline V gene encodes CDR1 PRHDT and CDR2 FYEKMQ (reference sequence).

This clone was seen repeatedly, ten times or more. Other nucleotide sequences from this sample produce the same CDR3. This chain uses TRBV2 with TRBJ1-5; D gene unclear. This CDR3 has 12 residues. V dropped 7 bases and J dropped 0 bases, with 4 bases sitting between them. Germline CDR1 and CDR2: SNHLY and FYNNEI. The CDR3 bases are TGTGCCAGCACCAATAGCAATCAGCCCCAGCATTTT. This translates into CASTNSNQPQHF. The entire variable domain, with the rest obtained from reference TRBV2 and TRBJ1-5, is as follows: EPEVTQTPSHQVTQMGQEVILRCVPISNHLYFYWYRQILGQKVEFLVSFYNNEISEKSEIFDDQFSVERPDGSNFTLKIRSTKLEDSAMYFCASTNSNQPQHFGDGTRLSIL.

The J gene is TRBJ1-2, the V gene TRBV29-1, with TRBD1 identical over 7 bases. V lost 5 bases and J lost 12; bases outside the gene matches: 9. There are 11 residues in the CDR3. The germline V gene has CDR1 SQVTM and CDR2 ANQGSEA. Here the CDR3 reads CSVSRGGQNTF. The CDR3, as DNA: TGCAGCGTTTCCAGGGGGGGGCAGAACACCTTC. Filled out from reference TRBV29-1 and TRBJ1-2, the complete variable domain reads SAVISQKPSRDICQRGTSLTIQCQVDSQVTMMFWYRQQPGQSLTLIATANQGSEATYESGFVIDKFPISRPNLTFSTLTVSNMSPEDSSIYLCSVSRGGQNTFGSGTRLTVV.

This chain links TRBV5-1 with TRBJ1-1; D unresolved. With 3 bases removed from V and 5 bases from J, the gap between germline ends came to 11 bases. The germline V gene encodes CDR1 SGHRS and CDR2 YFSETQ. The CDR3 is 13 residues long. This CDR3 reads CASSSSHGTEAFF. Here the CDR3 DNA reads TGCGCCAGCAGCTCGTCACACGGGACTGAAGCTTTCTTT.

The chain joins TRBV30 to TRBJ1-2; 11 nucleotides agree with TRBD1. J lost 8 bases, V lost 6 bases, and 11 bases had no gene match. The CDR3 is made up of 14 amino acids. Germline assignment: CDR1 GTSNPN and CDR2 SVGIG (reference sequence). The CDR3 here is CACSGTGGVRGYTF. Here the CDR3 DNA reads TGTGCCTGCTCAGGGACAGGGGGGGTCAGGGGCTACACCTTC.

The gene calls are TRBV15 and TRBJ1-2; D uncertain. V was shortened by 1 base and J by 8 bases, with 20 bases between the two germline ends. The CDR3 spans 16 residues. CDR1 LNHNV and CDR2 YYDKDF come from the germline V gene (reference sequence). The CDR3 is CATSRGGRLGLEGYTF. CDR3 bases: TGTGCCACCAGCAGAGGCGGGCGTCTGGGTCTTGAGGGCTACACCTTC.

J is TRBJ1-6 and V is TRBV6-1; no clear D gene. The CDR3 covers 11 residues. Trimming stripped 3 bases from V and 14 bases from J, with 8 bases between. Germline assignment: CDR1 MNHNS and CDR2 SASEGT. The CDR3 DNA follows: TGTGCCAGCAGTGAGACCAATACCCTCCACTTT. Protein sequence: CASSETNTLHF.

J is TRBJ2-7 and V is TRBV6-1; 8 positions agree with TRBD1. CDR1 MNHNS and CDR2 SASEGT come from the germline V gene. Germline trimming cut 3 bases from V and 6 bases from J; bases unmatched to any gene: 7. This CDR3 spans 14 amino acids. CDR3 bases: TGTGCCAGCAGTGAGCAGGGGGCAGTTGGCGAGCAGTACTTC. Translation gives CASSEQGAVGEQYF.

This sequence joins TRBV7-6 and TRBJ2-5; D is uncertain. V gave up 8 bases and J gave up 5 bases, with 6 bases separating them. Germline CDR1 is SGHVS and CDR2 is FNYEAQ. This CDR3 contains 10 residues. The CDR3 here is CASAQETQYF. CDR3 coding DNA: TGTGCCAGCGCCCAGGAGACCCAGTACTTC.

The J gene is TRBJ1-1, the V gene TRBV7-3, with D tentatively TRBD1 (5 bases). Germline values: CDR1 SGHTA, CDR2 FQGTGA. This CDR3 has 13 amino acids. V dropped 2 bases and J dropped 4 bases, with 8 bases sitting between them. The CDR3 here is CASSLEGSTEAFF. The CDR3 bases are TGTGCCAGCAGCTTAGAGGGGTCCACTGAAGCTTTCTTT.

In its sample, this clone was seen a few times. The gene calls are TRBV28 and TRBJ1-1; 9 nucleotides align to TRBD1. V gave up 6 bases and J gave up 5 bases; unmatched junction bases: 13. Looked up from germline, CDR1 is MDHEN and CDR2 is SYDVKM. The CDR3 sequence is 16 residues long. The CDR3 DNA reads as TGTGCCAGCAGCAGGGGACAGGGTTTCGTTAGTACTGAAGCTTTCTTT. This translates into CASSRGQGFVSTEAFF.

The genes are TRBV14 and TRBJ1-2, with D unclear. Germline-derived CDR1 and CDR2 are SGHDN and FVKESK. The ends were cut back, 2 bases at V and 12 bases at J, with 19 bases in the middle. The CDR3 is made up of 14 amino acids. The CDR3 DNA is TGTGCCAGCAGCCAACATATGACCCCCCGCATGCACACCTTC. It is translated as CASSQHMTPRMHTF. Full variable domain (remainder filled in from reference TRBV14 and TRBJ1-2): EAGVTQFPSHSVIEKGQTVTLRCDPISGHDNLYWYRRVMGKEIKFLLHFVKESKQDESGMPNNRFLAERTGGTYSTLKVQPAELEDSGVYFCASSQHMTPRMHTFGSGTRLTVV.

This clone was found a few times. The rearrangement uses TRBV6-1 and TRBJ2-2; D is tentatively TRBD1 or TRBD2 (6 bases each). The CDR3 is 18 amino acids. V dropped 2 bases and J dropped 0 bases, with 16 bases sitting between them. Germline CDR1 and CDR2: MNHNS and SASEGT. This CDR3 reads CASSENAWGATNTGELFF. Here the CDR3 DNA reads TGTGCCAGCAGTGAAAATGCGTGGGGGGCGACGAACACCGGGGAGCTGTTTTTT.

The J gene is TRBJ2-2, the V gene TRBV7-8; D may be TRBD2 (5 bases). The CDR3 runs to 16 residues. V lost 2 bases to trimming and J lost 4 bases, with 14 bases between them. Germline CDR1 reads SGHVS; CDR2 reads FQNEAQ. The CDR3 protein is CASSLKYGAATGELFF. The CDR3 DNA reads TGTGCCAGCAGCTTAAAGTACGGAGCGGCCACCGGGGAGCTGTTTTTT.

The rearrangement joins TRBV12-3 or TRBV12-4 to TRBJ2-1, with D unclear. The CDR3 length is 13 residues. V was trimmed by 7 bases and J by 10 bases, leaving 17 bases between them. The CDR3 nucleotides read TGTGCCAGCACAATTAACGGGCCGGGCGAGCAGTTCTTC. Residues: CASTINGPGEQFF.

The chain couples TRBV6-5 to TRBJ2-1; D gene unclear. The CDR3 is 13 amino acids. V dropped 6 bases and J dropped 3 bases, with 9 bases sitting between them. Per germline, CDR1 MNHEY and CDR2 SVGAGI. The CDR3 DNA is TGTGCCAGCAGACTCAGGAACTACAATGAGCAGTTCTTC. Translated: CASRLRNYNEQFF.

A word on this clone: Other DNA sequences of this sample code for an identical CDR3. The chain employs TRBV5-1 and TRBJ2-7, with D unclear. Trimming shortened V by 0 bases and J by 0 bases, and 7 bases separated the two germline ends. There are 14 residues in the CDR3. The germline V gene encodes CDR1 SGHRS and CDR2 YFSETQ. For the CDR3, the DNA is TGCGCCAGCAGCTTGGACGGAAGCTCCTACGAGCAGTACTTC. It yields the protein CASSLDGSSYEQYF.